These 26 T cell receptor beta chains share one sample of origin, sequenced in a study of beta chain features in type 1 diabetes. All of the isolated RNA was reverse transcribed, so expressed TCRB transcripts were sequenced. The data were produced by immunoSEQ multiplex PCR, yet TCRdb's version contains in-frame clones alone and is incomplete. The sample contains 160,000 or so clones, approximately 9.1% of which appear only once. Material for sequencing was central memory CD4+ T cells from blood. The receptors shown here come from a woman under 30 in good health.

This clone was counted only a few times. This chain connects TRBV27 to TRBJ1-1; D is undetermined. The germline V gene has CDR1 MNHEY and CDR2 SMNVEV (reference sequence). V lost 4 bases and J lost 4, with 13 bases in between. The length of the CDR3 is 14 residues. The CDR3 reads CASSSQRVVTEAFF. The CDR3 DNA is TGTGCCAGCAGTTCCCAGAGGGTTGTCACTGAAGCTTTCTTT.

This sequence joins TRBV7-6 and TRBJ1-1; 7 bases are shared with TRBD1. The CDR3 has 16 residues. J lost 2 bases, V lost 5 bases, and 11 bases had no gene match. CDR1 is SGHVS and CDR2 is FNYEAQ in the germline V gene. The CDR3 region is CASSPTAGTVNTEAFF. CDR3 sequence (DNA): TGTGCCAGCAGCCCTACAGCAGGGACAGTTAACACTGAAGCTTTCTTT.

This clone has a single count. Germline and junction disagree at one end, which may indicate a read error. The chain carries TRBV7-2 and TRBJ1-2, with unresolved D. CDR3 length equals 15 residues. CDR1 and CDR2 (germline): SGHTA, FQGNSA. The CDR3 bases are TGTGCCAGCAGCCCCGGGTCTGGGGAGGACTATGGCTGCACCTTC. Its protein is CASSPGSGEDYGCTF.

The V and J genes are TRBV6-1 and TRBJ2-3, with TRBD2 as a possible D gene (5 bases). The CDR3 is 14 residues long. V was clipped by 5 bases and J by 4 bases, with 13 bases between them. Germline assignment: CDR1 MNHNS and CDR2 SASEGT. The DNA for the CDR3 is TGTGCCAGCAGTCGAGGCGGGCCCGCAGATACGCAGTATTTT. Its protein is CASSRGGPADTQYF.

There are a few counts of this clone. The chain joins TRBV7-9 to TRBJ1-2; 12 bases match TRBD1. Germline V gene lookup returns CDR1 SEHNR and CDR2 FQNEAQ (reference sequence). Losses at the gene ends were 5 bases for V and 8 bases for J; bases not matched to a gene: 6. This CDR3 has 14 amino acids. CDR3 in DNA: TGTGCCAGCAGCCCGGGACAGGGGGCGCGCGGCTACACCTTC. This gives the protein CASSPGQGARGYTF.

This clone was observed a handful of times. This chain joins TRBV6-5 and TRBJ2-7, with 7 bases lining up with TRBD1. The V and J ends lost 0 bases and 4 bases, in that order; junction bases with no gene match: 6. Germline V gene sequence: CDR1 MNHEY, CDR2 SVGAGI. The CDR3 length is 15 residues. CDR3 amino acids: CASSYSNRGGYEQYF. The CDR3, as DNA: TGTGCCAGCAGTTACTCAAACAGGGGCGGGTACGAGCAGTACTTC.

This clone occurred a few times. The chain carries TRBV30 and TRBJ1-2, with D uncertain. CDR1 GTSNPN and CDR2 SVGIG come from the germline V gene (reference sequence). V was shortened by 5 bases and J by 2 bases, with 12 bases between the two germline ends. This CDR3 has 13 residues. The CDR3 nucleotides are TGTGCCTGGCAACCGACATCGAACTATGGCTACACCTTC. Amino acid sequence: CAWQPTSNYGYTF. The whole variable domain, remainder taken from reference TRBV30 and TRBJ1-2, is SQTIHQWPATLVQPVGSPLSLECTVEGTSNPNLYWYRQAAGRGLQLLFYSVGIGQISSEVPQNLSASRPQDRQFILSSKKLLLSDSGFYLCAWQPTSNYGYTFGSGTRLTVV.

This chain joins TRBV18 and TRBJ1-2; D is possibly TRBD1 (6 bases). Trimming left V 5 bases short and J 5 bases short, with 12 bases between. There are 13 residues in the CDR3. CDR1 is KGHSH, CDR2 LQKENI, per germline. CDR3 sequence (DNA): TGTGCCAGCTCAACCCAGGGGAAATATGGCTACACCTTC. This codes for CASSTQGKYGYTF. Looking up the rest from reference TRBV18 and TRBJ1-2 gives the full variable domain: NAGVMQNPRHLVRRRGQEARLRCSPMKGHSHVYWYRQLPEEGLKFMVYLQKENIIDESGMPKERFSAEFPKEGPSILRIQQVVRGDSAAYFCASSTQGKYGYTFGSGTRLTVV.

This clone was recorded a few times. In nucleotides, the CDR3 is TGTGCCATCAGTGAGTCCGGACTAGCGGGAGGGCTAGGAGAGACCCAGTACTTC. Translation gives CAISESGLAGGLGETQYF. J is TRBJ2-5 and V is TRBV10-3, with 15 bases matching TRBD2. The V and J ends lost 0 bases and 4 bases, in that order; junction bases with no gene match: 6. CDR1 is ENHRY, CDR2 SYGVKD, per germline. The CDR3 is 18 amino acids.

The gene calls are TRBV5-1 and TRBJ2-2; possibly TRBD1 for D (6 bases). This CDR3 contains 14 residues. Germline V lookup: CDR1 SGHRS, CDR2 YFSETQ. V lost 4 bases and J lost 4, with 11 bases in between. The CDR3 sequence: CASSQGQPTGELFF. CDR3 DNA sequence: TGCGCCAGCAGCCAAGGACAGCCCACCGGGGAGCTGTTTTTT.

The CDR3: CASSFGLAGDTQYF. The CDR3 DNA follows: TGTGCCAGCAGCTTCGGACTAGCGGGGGATACGCAGTATTTT. V usage is TRBV7-3 and J usage is TRBJ2-3; TRBD2 matches 12 bases. The CDR3 loop spans 14 amino acids. The V segment lost 3 bases and the J segment 6 bases; nucleotides outside the gene matches: 1. Germline CDR1 and CDR2: SGHTA and FQGTGA.

The chain joins TRBV29-1 to TRBJ1-2; 9 nucleotides agree with TRBD1. The CDR3 has 13 residues. J was trimmed by 5 bases and V by 6 bases; bases with no gene match: 7. Germline assignment: CDR1 SQVTM and CDR2 ANQGSEA. Here the CDR3 reads CSVVPGTGYGYTF. CDR3 DNA sequence: TGCAGCGTGGTTCCCGGGACAGGGTATGGCTACACCTTC.

This clone was seen more than once but under ten times. The chain combines TRBV6-6 with TRBJ1-2; D is ambiguous. Germline V gene lookup returns CDR1 MNHNY and CDR2 SVGAGI (reference sequence). The V and J ends lost 0 bases and 9 bases respectively, with 14 bases between them. CDR3 length: 14 residues. This CDR3 reads CASSYSMWQDSYTF. Written as DNA, the CDR3 is TGTGCCAGCAGTTACTCGATGTGGCAGGATAGCTACACCTTC.

The chain recombines TRBV7-2 with TRBJ1-1, with 11 bases fitting TRBD1. CDR3 length equals 16 residues. Per germline, CDR1 SGHTA and CDR2 FQGNSA. The V segment lost 1 base and the J segment 5 bases; nucleotides outside the gene matches: 6. The CDR3 here is CASSLVGTGGGTEAFF. DNA for the CDR3: TGTGCCAGCAGCTTAGTTGGGACAGGGGGAGGGACTGAAGCTTTCTTT. The whole variable domain, filled in from reference TRBV7-2 and TRBJ1-1, reads GAGVSQSPSNKVTEKGKDVELRCDPISGHTALYWYRQSLGQGLEFLIYFQGNSAPDKSGLPSDRFSAERTGGSVSTLTIQRTQQEDSAVYLCASSLVGTGGGTEAFFGQGTRLTVV.

This clone was observed a handful of times. V is TRBV5-1 and J is TRBJ2-5; D is unresolved. Germline values: CDR1 SGHRS, CDR2 YFSETQ. The CDR3 covers 13 residues. Trimming stripped 5 bases from V and 1 base from J, with 9 bases between. This chain's CDR3 is CASRMAGQETQYF. The CDR3 DNA sequence: TGCGCCAGCAGGATGGCAGGCCAAGAGACCCAGTACTTC. Variable domain in full (rest from reference TRBV5-1 and TRBJ2-5): KAGVTQTPRYLIKTRGQQVTLSCSPISGHRSVSWYQQTPGQGLQFLFEYFSETQRNKGNFPGRFSGRQFSNSRSEMNVSTLELGDSALYLCASRMAGQETQYFGPGTRLLVL.

This clone was detected only a few times. V and J are TRBV6-6 and TRBJ1-2; 10 bases fit TRBD1. The CDR3 sequence is 16 residues long. J was trimmed by 7 bases and V by 6 bases; bases with no gene match: 14. In germline, CDR1 is MNHNY, CDR2 SVGAGI (reference sequence). The chain's CDR3 is CASRGDRGRVLGGYTF. CDR3 DNA sequence: TGTGCCAGCAGGGGTGACAGGGGGCGAGTCTTGGGTGGCTACACCTTC.

This clone has just a few counts. The J gene is TRBJ2-7, the V gene TRBV5-4, with 9 nucleotides matching TRBD2. There are 17 residues in the CDR3. J was trimmed by 3 bases and V by 4 bases; bases with no gene match: 14. Germline V gene lookup returns CDR1 SGHNT and CDR2 YYREEE (reference sequence). Here the CDR3 DNA reads TGTGCCAGCAGCGACGGATCGCTAGCGGGGATCGGCTACGAGCAGTACTTC. Protein product: CASSDGSLAGIGYEQYF.

This clone was detected only a few times. The chain joins TRBV6-1 to TRBJ2-7; D call uncertain. V gave up 2 bases and J gave up 2 bases, with 10 bases separating them. The germline V gene has CDR1 MNHNS and CDR2 SASEGT. The CDR3 has 14 residues. The chain's CDR3 is CASSERGSTYEQYF. The CDR3 DNA reads TGTGCCAGCAGTGAACGAGGCAGCACCTACGAGCAGTACTTC.

The CDR3 spells CASSQQRVPIYNSPLHF. CDR3 DNA sequence: TGCGCCAGCAGCCAACAGCGAGTTCCGATCTATAATTCACCCCTCCACTTT. The chain combines TRBV4-1 with TRBJ1-6; D remains unclear. V dropped 2 bases and J dropped 3 bases, with 14 bases sitting between them. The CDR3 sequence is 17 residues long. CDR1 is MGHRA, CDR2 YSYEKL, per germline.

The genes are TRBV7-2 and TRBJ1-2, with 7 nucleotides matching TRBD1. This CDR3 is built from 14 residues. In germline, CDR1 is SGHTA, CDR2 FQGNSA. Losses at the gene ends were 6 bases for V and 5 bases for J; bases not matched to a gene: 9. The CDR3 loop is CASSSDAGGYGYTF. The CDR3 DNA reads as TGTGCCAGCAGTTCAGACGCAGGGGGGTATGGCTACACCTTC.

The chain is built from TRBV2 and TRBJ1-5; D gene ambiguous. The CDR3 runs to 13 residues. The V and J ends lost 5 bases and 10 bases respectively, with 15 bases between them. Germline assignment: CDR1 SNHLY and CDR2 FYNNEI. The CDR3 protein is CASSKDGGRPQHF. CDR3 bases: TGTGCCAGCAGTAAGGACGGCGGGCGCCCCCAGCATTTT.

There are a few counts of this clone. This chain connects TRBV27 to TRBJ2-7, with 7 positions matching TRBD1. The CDR3 has 13 residues. The germline CDR1 and CDR2 sequences are MNHEY and SMNVEV (reference sequence). Germline trimming cut 4 bases from V and 3 bases from J; bases unmatched to any gene: 3. Here the CDR3 DNA reads TGTGCCAGCAGTTCCCGGACAGGCTACGAGCAGTACTTC. Translation: CASSSRTGYEQYF.

In this sample, this clone turned up a few times. The chain is built from TRBV6-5 and TRBJ2-5, with a weak D call TRBD1 (5 bases). The V end was cut by 5 bases, the J end by 3 bases, with 10 bases between. The germline V gene encodes CDR1 MNHEY and CDR2 SVGAGI. The CDR3 runs to 13 residues. CDR3 sequence (DNA): TGTGCCAGCAGTCGGGCCAGGGAAGAGACCCAGTACTTC. Protein sequence: CASSRAREETQYF.

The chain is built from TRBV7-2 and TRBJ2-7, with a tentative D call TRBD2 (5 bases). This CDR3 has 14 residues. The V gene's germline CDR1 is SGHTA and CDR2 FQGNSA. The V end lost 1 base, the J end lost 3 bases, and 10 bases lay between the germline ends. In DNA, the CDR3 is TGTGCCAGCAGCTTAGTTGGACGGGACTACGAGCAGTACTTC. Its protein is CASSLVGRDYEQYF.

This chain connects TRBV11-1 to TRBJ2-7; 7 nucleotides match TRBD1. CDR3 length: 14 amino acids. Germline CDR1 and CDR2: SGHAT and FQDESV (reference sequence). The V and J ends lost 3 bases and 4 bases, in that order; junction bases with no gene match: 6. Here the CDR3 DNA reads TGTGCCAGCAGCTTTAGGACAGGCGGTTACGAGCAGTACTTC. This sequence encodes CASSFRTGGYEQYF.

The chain links TRBV6-5 to TRBJ1-2; TRBD1 might be the D (5 bases). Germline V gene data show CDR1 as MNHEY and CDR2 as SVGAGI. The germline V and J ends were trimmed by 6 bases and 8 bases, with 13 bases remaining between them. The CDR3 is 12 amino acids. As DNA, the CDR3 is TGTGCCAGCAGAACCTCCAGGGTCGGCTACACCTTC. Amino acids: CASRTSRVGYTF.